This T cell receptor (beta chain) was captured by sequencing in a study of T-cell memory formation after mild COVID-19. The study's findings and limits: CD4+ bias marked clones expanding day 15 to 37, unlike balanced contracting clones.

A 5'RACE reaction primed in the constant segment made cDNA libraries of TCR alpha and TCR beta, and these carried sample barcodes and UMIs. TCRdb reanalysed the 5' RACE reads using MiXCR and keeps one entry per CDR3 protein. The sample lists 450,000 or so distinct CDR3 sequences; over 15% were seen once. Per germline, CDR1 MNHEY and CDR2 SMNVEV (reference sequence). This CDR3 contains 13 residues. The V and J ends lost 4 bases and 3 bases, in that order; junction bases with no gene match: 2. Turning to this clonotype: Its specificity is unknown.

The rearrangement uses TRBV27 and TRBJ1-2; 7 bases are a match to TRBD1. This receptor was obtained from an adult woman who had mild COVID-19 (a few samples of this study predate the infection). Cell type and time point are not known. Sequencing was carried out using PBMCs or a T cell subset sorted from them (not recorded which). In nucleotides, the CDR3 is TGTGCCAGCAGTTCCGGGACAGACTATGGCTACACCTTC. Translating gives CASSSGTDYGYTF.